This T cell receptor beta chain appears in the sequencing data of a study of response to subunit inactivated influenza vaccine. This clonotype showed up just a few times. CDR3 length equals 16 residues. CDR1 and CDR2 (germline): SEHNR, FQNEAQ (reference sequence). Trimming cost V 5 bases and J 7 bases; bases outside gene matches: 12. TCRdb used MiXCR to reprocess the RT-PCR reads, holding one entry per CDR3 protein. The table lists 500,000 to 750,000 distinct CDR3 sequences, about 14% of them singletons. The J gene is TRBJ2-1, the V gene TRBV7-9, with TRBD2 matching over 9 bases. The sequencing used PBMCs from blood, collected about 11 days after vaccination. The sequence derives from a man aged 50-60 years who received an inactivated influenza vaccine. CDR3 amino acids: CASSPTGGRAPNEQFF. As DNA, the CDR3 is TGTGCCAGCAGCCCCACGGGCGGGAGGGCCCCTAATGAGCAGTTCTTC.